This passage covers 26 T cell receptor beta chains from one sample sequenced in a study of post-analysis software for immune sequencing data (dated by TCRdb to 2015 to 2017). The paper as a whole reports these results and caveats: Significantly higher frequencies in patients than in controls were found for roughly 5 TRBV segments, including TRBV5-6, TRBV5-1 and TRBV20-1.

Which antigens these TCRs recognize remains unknown. The library was made by PCR. Sequenced on an Illumina HiSeq 2500. To reduce PCR and sequencing biases, unique molecular identifiers were incorporated into the TCR beta cDNA libraries. Clones were called with MiXCR by TCRdb after fastp trimmed the public reads at Q25, and only in-frame beta chains were retained. Every distinct CDR3 protein forms one entry, paired with its most common genes and DNA. The sample table lists hundreds of thousands of distinct CDR3 sequences, 25% to 30% of them with a count of one. More than 0.45% of the sample is in the top ten clones. The sample comprised blood. These receptors were taken from a girl between 5 and 17 years old with multiple sclerosis.

This clonotype was recorded a few times. DNA for the CDR3: TGCAGTGCTGTAGGGGGGAACATCTATGGCTACACCTTC. It yields the protein CSAVGGNIYGYTF. The gene calls are TRBV20-1 and TRBJ1-2; tentative D call: TRBD1 (6 bases). Germline V lookup: CDR1 DFQATT, CDR2 SNEGSKA (reference sequence). There are 13 residues in the CDR3. V dropped 5 bases and J dropped 4 bases, with 14 bases sitting between them.

This clonotype was counted a few times. The chain has TRBV28 and TRBJ2-7; possible D gene TRBD1, 5 bases. Germline CDR1 is MDHEN and CDR2 is SYDVKM. The ends were cut back, 10 bases at V and 3 bases at J, with 16 bases in the middle. This CDR3 is 13 amino acids long. The CDR3 region is CATINRSLYEQYF. CDR3 bases: TGTGCCACCATCAACAGGTCCCTCTACGAGCAGTACTTC.

This clonotype appeared a few times. V is TRBV7-6 and J is TRBJ2-7, with TRBD1 identical over 9 bases. CDR1 and CDR2 (germline): SGHVS, FNYEAQ. CDR3 size: 18 residues. V lost 0 bases to trimming and J lost 2 bases; unmatched junction nucleotides: 11. The CDR3: CASSLAPAGTGYTYEQYF. The CDR3 DNA follows: TGTGCCAGCAGCTTAGCGCCCGCCGGGACAGGGTACACCTACGAGCAGTACTTC.

V and J are TRBV7-2 and TRBJ2-5; TRBD2 might be the D (5 bases). The germline V gene has CDR1 SGHTA and CDR2 FQGNSA. The CDR3 runs to 18 residues. With 2 bases removed from V and 1 base from J, the gap between germline ends came to 20 bases. The CDR3, as DNA: TGTGCCAGCAGCTTATCACGACCGGGGATGAAGGGCCAAGAGACCCAGTACTTC. This codes for CASSLSRPGMKGQETQYF.

The CDR3 reads CASSLGRSGETQYF. DNA for the CDR3: TGTGCCAGCAGCTTAGGTCGGTCCGGAGAGACCCAGTACTTC. The rearrangement joins TRBV7-2 to TRBJ2-5; D is undetermined. The CDR3 contains 14 residues. Germline V gives CDR1 SGHTA, CDR2 FQGNSA. V lost 1 base, J lost 4 bases, and 10 bases lay in between.

This CDR3 reads CASSQDRTSGQPGNPDTQYF. The CDR3 nucleotides are TGCGCCAGCAGCCAAGACAGAACTAGCGGTCAACCGGGGAACCCAGATACGCAGTATTTT. The V gene is TRBV4-3, the J gene TRBJ2-3; 8 bases fit TRBD2. From germline, CDR1 is LGHNA and CDR2 YSLEER. The ends lost 0 bases at V and 4 bases at J; junction bases unmatched: 18. The CDR3 spans 20 residues.

This clonotype has only a few counts. The V call is TRBV10-3, the J call TRBJ2-2; 7 nucleotides align to TRBD1. The CDR3 is made up of 16 amino acids. Germline lookup yields CDR1 ENHRY and CDR2 SYGVKD. After removal of 6 bases from V and 0 bases from J, the junction contained 7 bases not matched to a gene. In DNA, the CDR3 is TGTGCCATCAGCCGAACAGGGGTCTCGAACACCGGGGAGCTGTTTTTT. Translating it yields CAISRTGVSNTGELFF.

The chain uses TRBV7-7 and TRBJ2-5; D assignment may be TRBD1 or TRBD2 (5 bases each). Per the germline V gene, CDR1 is SSHAT and CDR2 is FNYEAQ (reference sequence). This CDR3 spans 15 amino acids. The CDR3 loop reads CAGSFDGTPARTQYF. CDR3 in DNA: TGTGCTGGCAGCTTTGATGGGACCCCAGCGCGGACCCAGTACTTC.

This rearrangement joins TRBV9 to TRBJ2-1; D may be TRBD2 (6 bases). Trimming removed 0 bases from V and 0 bases from J, with 13 bases in between. The CDR3 totals 17 residues. Germline V gene lookup returns CDR1 SGDLS and CDR2 YYNGEE. The DNA for the CDR3 is TGTGCCAGCAGCGTAGGAGGGAGGCTCGCCTCCTACAATGAGCAGTTCTTC. Translation gives CASSVGGRLASYNEQFF.

This clonotype turned up a few times. V and J are TRBV28 and TRBJ2-1, with 8 bases fitting TRBD2. The V gene's germline CDR1 is MDHEN and CDR2 SYDVKM. The junction had 9 bases not matched to a gene; V was cut back by 5 bases and J by 0 bases. The CDR3 runs to 17 residues. The CDR3 loop is CASSPPSGTSSYNEQFF. For the CDR3, the DNA is TGTGCCAGCAGTCCTCCGTCCGGGACTAGCTCCTACAATGAGCAGTTCTTC. Combining the CDR3 with reference TRBV28 and TRBJ2-1 gives the whole variable domain DVKVTQSSRYLVKRTGEKVFLECVQDMDHENMFWYRQDPGLGLRLIYFSYDVKMKEKGDIPEGYSVSREKKERFSLILESASTNQTSMYLCASSPPSGTSSYNEQFFGPGTRLTVL.

The CDR3 region is CATSDPRMGGRSYEQYF. DNA of the CDR3: TGTGCCACCAGTGATCCCAGGATGGGGGGACGATCCTACGAGCAGTACTTC. The chain joins TRBV24-1 to TRBJ2-7; D is perhaps TRBD2 (6 bases). Trimming removed 3 bases at V and 1 base at J, with 18 bases between. CDR3 length equals 17 residues. Germline CDR1 and CDR2: KGHDR and SFDVKD.

A word on this clonotype: The CDR3 does not close with the conserved phenylalanine or tryptophan, likely indicating a read error. This CDR3 reads CASSRSTGGQETQYV. CDR3 DNA: TGTGCCAGCAGCAGAAGTACGGGGGGCCAAGAGACCCAGTACGTC. This chain joins TRBV27 and TRBJ2-5, with 7 positions matching TRBD2. CDR1 MNHEY and CDR2 SMNVEV come from the germline V gene (reference sequence). The CDR3 spans 15 residues. J lost 1 base, V lost 6 bases, and 8 bases had no gene match.

This clonotype has a handful of counts. This chain links TRBV28 with TRBJ1-1; D remains ambiguous. This CDR3 contains 14 residues. V dropped 6 bases and J dropped 1 base, with 12 bases sitting between them. Germline V CDR1 and CDR2: MDHEN, SYDVKM. CDR3 amino acids: CASRIQQENTEAFF. CDR3 nucleotides: TGTGCCAGCAGGATCCAACAAGAGAACACTGAAGCTTTCTTT.

Notes on this clonotype: The junction departs from germline at one end; a sequencing error may be responsible. The V call is TRBV6-4, the J call TRBJ2-1, with D possibly matching TRBD2 (6 bases). The germline V gene has CDR1 MRHNA and CDR2 SNTAGT. The CDR3 is made up of 14 amino acids. The CDR3 bases are TGTGCCGGCAGTGACTCGGCGGCGGGGAATGAGCAGTTCTTC. Translation gives CAGSDSAAGNEQFF.

This clonotype was detected a few times. The chain is built from TRBV2 and TRBJ1-2, with 7 bases identical to TRBD1. The germline CDR1 and CDR2 sequences are SNHLY and FYNNEI. V lost 6 bases, J lost 4 bases, and 2 bases stayed unmatched. The CDR3 extends over 12 amino acids. Written as DNA, the CDR3 is TGTGCCAGCAGGCAGGGGGGCTATGGCTACACCTTC. Translating it yields CASRQGGYGYTF.

The chain employs TRBV11-2 and TRBJ1-2; D is possibly TRBD1 (5 bases). Germline loops: CDR1 SGHAT, CDR2 FQNNGV. The CDR3 contains 14 residues. The V end was cut by 5 bases, the J end by 7 bases, with 17 bases between. CDR3 sequence reads: CASSRQGNLGGYTF. As DNA, the CDR3 is TGTGCCAGCAGCCGGCAGGGAAACCTGGGTGGCTACACCTTC.

This rearrangement joins TRBV6-6 to TRBJ2-2, with D possibly being TRBD2 (5 bases). The germline V and J ends were trimmed by 5 bases and 6 bases, with 16 bases remaining between them. Germline V gene lookup returns CDR1 MNHNY and CDR2 SVGAGI (reference sequence). This CDR3 spans 15 amino acids. The CDR3 region is CASSNRISRAGELFF. CDR3 in DNA: TGTGCCAGCAGTAACAGAATCTCGAGGGCCGGGGAGCTGTTTTTT.

The sample holds a few counts of this clonotype. The J gene is TRBJ2-5, the V gene TRBV9, with 9 bases matching TRBD2. The CDR3 is made up of 15 amino acids. Germline loops: CDR1 SGDLS, CDR2 YYNGEE. The V and J ends lost 0 bases and 5 bases, in that order; junction bases with no gene match: 5. In DNA, the CDR3 is TGTGCCAGCAGCGTAGTTGCTAGCGGGGCGGAGACCCAGTACTTC. Protein product: CASSVVASGAETQYF.

This clonotype showed up many times. The rearrangement joins TRBV28 to TRBJ2-7; D possibly corresponds to TRBD2 (7 bases). The CDR3 totals 15 residues. In germline, CDR1 is MDHEN, CDR2 SYDVKM. The germline V and J ends were trimmed by 5 bases and 2 bases, with 16 bases remaining between them. The CDR3 region is CASSPRGGGTYEQYF. The CDR3 DNA sequence: TGTGCCAGCAGTCCTAGGGGGGGAGGCACCTACGAGCAGTACTTC.

A note on this clonotype: The junction differs from germline at one of its ends, possibly a read error. This chain connects TRBV20-1 to TRBJ2-1, with D tentatively TRBD1 (6 bases). Germline V gene sequence: CDR1 DFQATT, CDR2 SNEGSKA (reference sequence). CDR3 length: 17 residues. CDR3 sequence reads: CSVRFQQPPLGAYEQFF. The CDR3 coding sequence is TGCAGTGTTAGATTCCAACAGCCCCCTCTGGGGGCGTATGAGCAGTTCTTC.

This clonotype occurred a few times. The chain has TRBV21-1 and TRBJ2-5. TRBV21-1 is labeled a pseudogene. This CDR3 has 14 amino acids. The CDR3 reads CASKETQALETQYF. The CDR3 DNA sequence: TGTGCCAGCAAAGAGACACAAGCCTTGGAGACCCAGTACTTC.

The chain uses TRBV7-2 and TRBJ2-7, with D perhaps matching TRBD1 or TRBD2 (6 bases each). This CDR3 has 15 residues. Trimming cost V 4 bases and J 6 bases, with 19 bases left between them. Germline values: CDR1 SGHTA, CDR2 FQGNSA. The CDR3 bases are TGTGCCAGCAGCTCCGAACGGAGGGGGTCTGGCGAGCAGTACTTC. It yields the protein CASSSERRGSGEQYF.

The genes are TRBV29-1 and TRBJ1-2; the D gene is possibly TRBD1 (5 bases). The CDR3 totals 11 residues. From germline, CDR1 is SQVTM and CDR2 ANQGSEA. Trimming shortened V by 2 bases and J by 8 bases, and 9 bases separated the two germline ends. The chain's CDR3 is CSVELGAGYTF. CDR3 sequence (DNA): TGCAGCGTTGAACTAGGGGCCGGCTACACCTTC.

There are a few counts of this clonotype. The chain couples TRBV20-1 to TRBJ2-4; tentatively, D is TRBD2 (5 bases). The V gene's germline CDR1 is DFQATT and CDR2 SNEGSKA (reference sequence). The CDR3 spans 14 residues. The germline V and J ends were trimmed by 3 bases and 6 bases, with 15 bases remaining between them. The CDR3 nucleotides are TGCAGTGCTAGGAAACCCGGGGTTGTAAACATTCAGTACTTC. This gives the protein CSARKPGVVNIQYF.

There are a few counts of this clonotype. The genes are TRBV5-1 and TRBJ2-5, with TRBD1 identical over 8 bases. Germline trimming cut 4 bases from V and 5 bases from J; bases unmatched to any gene: 10. There are 15 residues in the CDR3. In germline, CDR1 is SGHRS, CDR2 YFSETQ. The CDR3 DNA follows: TGCGCCAGCAGCCTCCGTCTTGGACAGGGCGAGACCCAGTACTTC. It translates to CASSLRLGQGETQYF.

In its sample, this clonotype was seen many times. V and J are TRBV12-3 or TRBV12-4 and TRBJ2-1; D may be TRBD1 (5 bases). V gave up 5 bases and J gave up 5 bases, with 10 bases separating them. The CDR3 is 13 residues long. The CDR3 DNA reads TGTGCCAGCAGTCTGACAGTGAACAATGAGCAGTTCTTC. It is translated as CASSLTVNNEQFF.